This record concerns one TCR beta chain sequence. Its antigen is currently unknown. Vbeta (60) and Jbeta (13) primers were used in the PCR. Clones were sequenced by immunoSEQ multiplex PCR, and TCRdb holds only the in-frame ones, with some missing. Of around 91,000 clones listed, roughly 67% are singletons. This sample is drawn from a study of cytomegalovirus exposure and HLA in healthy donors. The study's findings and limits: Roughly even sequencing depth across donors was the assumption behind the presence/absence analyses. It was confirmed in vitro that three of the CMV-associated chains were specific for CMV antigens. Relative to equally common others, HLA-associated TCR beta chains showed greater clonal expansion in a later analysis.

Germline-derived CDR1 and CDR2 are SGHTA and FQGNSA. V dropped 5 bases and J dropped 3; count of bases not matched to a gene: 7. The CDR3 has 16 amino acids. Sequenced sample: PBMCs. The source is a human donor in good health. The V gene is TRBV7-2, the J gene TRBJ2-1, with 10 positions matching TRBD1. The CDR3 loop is CASSRSGTGVYNEQFF. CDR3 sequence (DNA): TGTGCCAGCAGCCGCTCCGGGACAGGGGTCTACAATGAGCAGTTCTTC.